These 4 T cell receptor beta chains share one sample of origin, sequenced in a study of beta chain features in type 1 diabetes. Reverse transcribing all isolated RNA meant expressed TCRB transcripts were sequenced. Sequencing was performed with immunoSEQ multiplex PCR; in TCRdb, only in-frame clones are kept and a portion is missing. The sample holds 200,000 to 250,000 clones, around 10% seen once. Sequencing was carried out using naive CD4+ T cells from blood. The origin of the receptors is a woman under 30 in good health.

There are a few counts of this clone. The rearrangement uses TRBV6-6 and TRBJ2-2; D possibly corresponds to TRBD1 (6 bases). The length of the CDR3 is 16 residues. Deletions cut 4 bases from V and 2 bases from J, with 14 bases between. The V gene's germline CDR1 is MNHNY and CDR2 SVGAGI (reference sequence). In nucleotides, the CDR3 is TGTGCCAGCAGTTCAGGGGCGCTATCCAACACCGGGGAGCTGTTTTTT. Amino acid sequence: CASSSGALSNTGELFF.

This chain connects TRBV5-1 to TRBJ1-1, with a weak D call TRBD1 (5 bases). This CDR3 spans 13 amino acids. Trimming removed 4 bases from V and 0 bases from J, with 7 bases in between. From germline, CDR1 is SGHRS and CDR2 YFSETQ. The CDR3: CASSRDLNTEAFF. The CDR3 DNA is TGCGCCAGCAGCCGGGACTTGAACACTGAAGCTTTCTTT.

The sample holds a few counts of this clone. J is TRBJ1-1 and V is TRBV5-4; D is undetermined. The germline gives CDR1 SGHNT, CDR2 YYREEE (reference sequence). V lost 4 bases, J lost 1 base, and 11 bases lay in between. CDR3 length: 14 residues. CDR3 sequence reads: CASSPGLRNTEAFF. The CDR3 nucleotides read TGTGCCAGCAGCCCCGGACTGAGGAACACTGAAGCTTTCTTT.

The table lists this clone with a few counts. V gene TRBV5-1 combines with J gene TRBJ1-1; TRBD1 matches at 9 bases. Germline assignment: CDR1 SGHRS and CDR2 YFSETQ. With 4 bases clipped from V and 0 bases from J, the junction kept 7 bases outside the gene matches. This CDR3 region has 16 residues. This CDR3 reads CASSPGTGPMNTEAFF. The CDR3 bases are TGCGCCAGCAGCCCCGGGACAGGGCCTATGAACACTGAAGCTTTCTTT.